Listed below are T cell receptor beta chains from one sample, sequenced in a study of blood T cell repertoires in COVID-19. The protocol was immunoSEQ multiplex PCR, while the TCRdb copy is restricted to in-frame clones and leaves out a portion. The sample holds a few hundred thousand clones, about 91% seen once. Sequenced sample: PBMCs or T cells enriched from blood (not recorded which). These receptors were obtained from a human donor in a cohort exposed to, infected with or recovered from COVID-19 (not recorded which). The donor label of this sample is uncertain. The CDR3 runs from the conserved cysteine through the conserved F or W. D genes are given only for firm matches. A clone size is listed for some rows: how often the clone was seen (once, few, many), or a class if it is expanded.

J: TRBJ2-3
V: TRBV3-1/TRBV3-2
length: 15
size: -
D: TRBD2
DNA: TGTGCCAGCAGACTAGCGGGGCTCTCCACAGATACGCAGTATTTT
CDR3: CASRLAGLSTDTQYF

J: TRBJ2-7
V: TRBV10-3
length: 14
size: -
D: TRBD1
DNA: TGTGCCTCGGGGGCTGGGACAGGGTCCTACGAGCAGTACTTC
CDR3: CASGAGTGSYEQYF

J: TRBJ2-2
V: TRBV2
length: 16
size: -
D: TRBD2
DNA: TGTGCCAGCAGTGTTAGCGGGGGCCTGAACACCGGGGAGCTGTTTTTT
CDR3: CASSVSGGLNTGELFF

J: TRBJ1-5
V: TRBV5-1
length: 15
size: -
D: -
DNA: TGCGCCAGCAGCTTGGGGTCAACTCCGGATCAGCCCCAGCATTTT
CDR3: CASSLGSTPDQPQHF

J: TRBJ1-1
V: TRBV10-1
length: 18
size: once
D: TRBD1
DNA: TGCGCCAGCAGTGAGCGCCGCTTGATAAGACAGGGGGACACTGAAGCTTTCTTT
CDR3: CASSERRLIRQGDTEAFF

J: TRBJ1-3
V: TRBV2
length: 17
size: -
D: -
DNA: TGTGCCAGCAGTGCGAGAATACCCATTCGCTCTGGAAACACCATATATTTT
CDR3: CASSARIPIRSGNTIYF

J: TRBJ1-2
V: TRBV5-1
length: 15
size: -
D: TRBD1
DNA: TGCGCCAGCAGCTTGGGACAGGGGTCCAACTATGGCTACACCTTC
CDR3: CASSLGQGSNYGYTF

J: TRBJ2-7
V: TRBV27
length: 15
size: -
D: TRBD1
DNA: TGTGCCAGCAGCTTTGGACAGGGTGGGTACTACGAGCAGTACTTC
CDR3: CASSFGQGGYYEQYF

J: TRBJ2-6
V: TRBV7-9
length: 18
size: -
D: TRBD1
DNA: TGTGCCAGCAGTTCGCCGGGACAGGGAATTTCTGGGGCCAACGTCCTGACTTTC
CDR3: CASSSPGQGISGANVLTF

J: TRBJ2-1
V: TRBV19
length: 15
size: once
D: TRBD2
DNA: TGTGCCAGTAGTATACCCGGGGGGGCCCCCAATGAGCAGTTCTTC
CDR3: CASSIPGGAPNEQFF

J: TRBJ2-1
V: TRBV7-9
length: 16
size: -
D: -
DNA: TGTGCCAGCAGCTTAGGGGTGGCAGGGTCGTACAATGAGCAGTTCTTC
CDR3: CASSLGVAGSYNEQFF

J: TRBJ1-3
V: TRBV4-2
length: 15
size: -
D: -
DNA: TGTGCCAGCAGCCAAGATGCGAGCTCTGGAAACACCATATATTTT
CDR3: CASSQDASSGNTIYF

J: TRBJ1-5
V: TRBV19
length: 16
size: -
D: -
DNA: TGTGCCAGTCAAGGGGGAGATTTGGTAGGGAATCAGCCCCAGCATTTT
CDR3: CASQGGDLVGNQPQHF

J: TRBJ2-3
V: TRBV7-8
length: 17
size: -
D: -
DNA: TGTGCCAGCAGCTTTTCCAGAATCCTGGCCCTCGCAGATACGCAGTATTTT
CDR3: CASSFSRILALADTQYF

J: TRBJ1-4
V: TRBV28
length: 13
size: -
D: -
DNA: TGTGCCACCAAAGACAGGAATCTCGAAAAACTGTTTTTT
CDR3: CATKDRNLEKLFF

J: TRBJ1-6
V: TRBV4-3
length: 15
size: -
D: TRBD1
DNA: TGCGCCAGCAGCCAGCAGACAGGGGATAATTCACCCCTCCACTTT
CDR3: CASSQQTGDNSPLHF

J: TRBJ1-1
V: TRBV7-2
length: 12
size: -
D: -
DNA: TGTGCCAGCAGCTTTTCGGACACTGAAGCTTTCTTT
CDR3: CASSFSDTEAFF

J: TRBJ2-7
V: TRBV30
length: 14
size: -
D: -
DNA: TGTGCCTGGAGTGTAGGGGCCGGATCCTACGAGCAGTACTTC
CDR3: CAWSVGAGSYEQYF

J: TRBJ1-4
V: TRBV6-6
length: 14
size: -
D: -
DNA: TGTGCCAGCAGTACCCATTGGGCCGATGAAAAACTGTTTTTT
CDR3: CASSTHWADEKLFF

J: TRBJ2-1
V: TRBV5-6
length: 15
size: -
D: TRBD2
DNA: TGTGCCAGCAGCCCGAAGCGGGGGAGATACAATGAGCAGTTCTTC
CDR3: CASSPKRGRYNEQFF

J: TRBJ2-1
V: TRBV5-1
length: 13
size: -
D: TRBD2
DNA: TGCGCCAGCAGAGCCTTTGGGGGGGATGAGCAGTTCTTC
CDR3: CASRAFGGDEQFF

J: TRBJ2-7
V: TRBV5-1
length: 14
size: -
D: -
DNA: TGCGCCAGCTTTACTTCCAGGTTCTCCTACGAGCAGTACTTC
CDR3: CASFTSRFSYEQYF

J: TRBJ1-6
V: TRBV2
length: 17
size: -
D: -
DNA: TGTGCCAGCAGTGGATCTAAATCTTGGCGGATGAATTCACCCCTCCACTTT
CDR3: CASSGSKSWRMNSPLHF

J: TRBJ1-1
V: TRBV11-3
length: 13
size: -
D: TRBD1
DNA: TGTGCCAGCAGCTTAGTACAGGGGACTGAAGCTTTCTTT
CDR3: CASSLVQGTEAFF

J: TRBJ2-3
V: TRBV5-8
length: 16
size: -
D: TRBD2
DNA: TGTGCCAGCAGCTTGTGGGCTAGCGGCCCCACAGATACGCAGTATTTT
CDR3: CASSLWASGPTDTQYF

J: TRBJ2-2
V: TRBV3-1/TRBV3-2
length: 13
size: -
D: -
DNA: TGTGCCAGCAGCCTCATAGCGGACGGGGAGCTGTTTTTT
CDR3: CASSLIADGELFF

J: TRBJ2-3
V: TRBV9
length: 15
size: -
D: TRBD2
DNA: TGTGCCAGCAGCGTTAGCGGGGGGGGCACAGATACGCAGTATTTT
CDR3: CASSVSGGGTDTQYF

J: TRBJ1-1
V: TRBV2
length: 13
size: -
D: TRBD1
DNA: TGTGCCAGCAGGACAGGGTCTCACACTGAAGCTTTCTTT
CDR3: CASRTGSHTEAFF

J: TRBJ1-2
V: TRBV27
length: 15
size: -
D: -
DNA: TGTGCCAGCTCCAGGCGGGAAACTTCAAACTATGGCTACACCTTC
CDR3: CASSRRETSNYGYTF

J: TRBJ2-3
V: TRBV27
length: 17
size: -
D: TRBD2
DNA: TGTGCCAGCAACTCATATCCTAGCGGTCCTAGCACAGATACGCAGTATTTT
CDR3: CASNSYPSGPSTDTQYF

J: TRBJ1-1
V: TRBV7-2
length: 16
size: -
D: -
DNA: TGTGCCAGCAGCTCATACTATGGGGGACTTCGCACTGAAGCTTTCTTT
CDR3: CASSSYYGGLRTEAFF

J: TRBJ2-3
V: TRBV18
length: 14
size: -
D: -
DNA: TGTGCCAGCTCACCACTACCGGGGGAGGATACGCAGTATTTT
CDR3: CASSPLPGEDTQYF

J: TRBJ1-2
V: TRBV5-4
length: 13
size: -
D: -
DNA: TGTGCCAGCAGCCTTCCGGGGGTCCCAGGCCTCACCTTC
CDR3: CASSLPGVPGLTF

J: TRBJ2-5
V: TRBV7-8
length: 18
size: -
D: TRBD2
DNA: TGTGCCAGCAGCTCCTCCTTGACTAGCGGGGGGGCGAGGGAGACCCAGTACTTC
CDR3: CASSSSLTSGGARETQYF

J: TRBJ1-2
V: TRBV12-5
length: 14
size: few
D: TRBD1
DNA: TGTGCTAGTGGTTTTACAGGGGGCGACTATGGCTACACCTTC
CDR3: CASGFTGGDYGYTF

J: TRBJ1-2
V: TRBV20-1
length: 12
size: -
D: -
DNA: TGCAGTGCTAGTTCTATCGGGGGTGGCTACACCTTC
CDR3: CSASSIGGGYTF

J: TRBJ1-2
V: TRBV3-1/TRBV3-2
length: 15
size: -
D: TRBD1
DNA: TGTGCCAGCAGCCAAGAAGGGGGCGAGGGGGCTGGCTACACCTTC
CDR3: CASSQEGGEGAGYTF

J: TRBJ1-2
V: TRBV12-3/TRBV12-4
length: 13
size: -
D: -
DNA: TGTGCCAGCAGTGATGACAGGACCTATGGCTACACCTTC
CDR3: CASSDDRTYGYTF

J: TRBJ2-3
V: TRBV3-1/TRBV3-2
length: 18
size: -
D: TRBD2
DNA: TGTGCCAGCAGCCAAGACTTAGCGGGGGAGGGGGGCACAGATACGCAGTATTTT
CDR3: CASSQDLAGEGGTDTQYF

J: TRBJ1-1
V: TRBV7-9
length: 17
size: once
D: -
DNA: TGTGCCAGCAGCCTATGGGGACACAGGGTTTCCGTCCCCGAAGCTTTCTTT
CDR3: CASSLWGHRVSVPEAFF

J: TRBJ1-5
V: TRBV7-9
length: 17
size: -
D: TRBD1
DNA: TGTGCCAGCAGCTTAGAAGGGGCGCAGGGGGCCGATCAGCCCCAGCATTTT
CDR3: CASSLEGAQGADQPQHF

J: TRBJ1-2
V: TRBV5-4
length: 15
size: -
D: -
DNA: TGTGCCAGCAGCCCGGGAACAGTAGCTAACTATGGCTACACCTTC
CDR3: CASSPGTVANYGYTF

J: TRBJ1-2
V: TRBV14
length: 12
size: -
D: -
DNA: TGTGCCAGCAGCCGCTACGGGTACGGCTACACCTTC
CDR3: CASSRYGYGYTF

J: TRBJ1-2
V: TRBV6-1
length: 16
size: -
D: TRBD1
DNA: TGTGCCAGCAGTGAAGTCTTGACAGGGACAAACTATGGCTACACCTTC
CDR3: CASSEVLTGTNYGYTF

J: TRBJ2-7
V: TRBV5-4
length: 18
size: -
D: TRBD2
DNA: TGTGCCAGCAGCTCTGGACTAGCGGGGGACAAGTCCTCCTACGAGCAGTACTTC
CDR3: CASSSGLAGDKSSYEQYF

J: TRBJ1-5
V: TRBV5-6
length: 17
size: -
D: -
DNA: TGTGCCAGCAGTTATTTCCCCCGGGACTCGGGCAATCAGCCCCAGCATTTT
CDR3: CASSYFPRDSGNQPQHF

J: TRBJ2-1
V: TRBV18
length: 14
size: few
D: TRBD2
DNA: TGTGCCAGCTCGTCCGGGCGGGGGTTGAATGAGCAGTTCTTC
CDR3: CASSSGRGLNEQFF

J: TRBJ1-2
V: TRBV7-2
length: 16
size: -
D: TRBD1
DNA: TGTGCCAGCAGCTTAGATGCAGGGGGGTCTCCTTATGGCTACACCTTC
CDR3: CASSLDAGGSPYGYTF

J: TRBJ2-1
V: TRBV7-2
length: 19
size: -
D: TRBD2
DNA: TGTGCCAGCAGCTTGGCGGCCCTAGCGGGGGGCGGTTCCTACAATGAGCAGTTCTTC
CDR3: CASSLAALAGGGSYNEQFF

J: TRBJ1-1
V: TRBV19
length: 15
size: -
D: TRBD1
DNA: TGTGCCAGTAGCCTAACCGGGACAGGGAACACTGAAGCTTTCTTT
CDR3: CASSLTGTGNTEAFF

J: TRBJ1-1
V: TRBV7-9
length: 16
size: once
D: -
DNA: TGTGCCAGCAGCCGAGCCGCGGGGGGCGCAGGGGCTGAAGCTTTCTTT
CDR3: CASSRAAGGAGAEAFF

J: TRBJ1-6
V: TRBV11-3
length: 13
size: -
D: -
DNA: TGTGCCAGCAGCTCGGGATATAATTCACCCCTCCACTTT
CDR3: CASSSGYNSPLHF

J: TRBJ1-1
V: TRBV10-3
length: 14
size: -
D: TRBD1
DNA: TGTGCCATCAGTGTGACAGGGCCGAACACTGAAGCTTTCTTT
CDR3: CAISVTGPNTEAFF

J: TRBJ1-6
V: TRBV11-2
length: 13
size: -
D: -
DNA: TGTGCCAGCAGCTTAGATAGAGGTTCACCCCTCCACTTT
CDR3: CASSLDRGSPLHF

J: TRBJ1-1
V: TRBV3-1/TRBV3-2
length: 16
size: -
D: TRBD1
DNA: TGTGCCAGCAGCCCGACCGGGACAGCTACGAACACTGAAGCTTTCTTT
CDR3: CASSPTGTATNTEAFF

J: TRBJ2-7
V: TRBV29-1
length: 12
size: few
D: -
DNA: TGCAGCGTTGAGGTCAGCTCCTACGAGCAGTACTTC
CDR3: CSVEVSSYEQYF

J: TRBJ1-1
V: TRBV5-1
length: 13
size: -
D: -
DNA: TGCGCCAGCAGCTTCGGCGGGGACACTGAAGCTTTCTTT
CDR3: CASSFGGDTEAFF